The present T cell receptor beta chain was sequenced within a study of radiation and T cells in renal cell carcinoma. Study conclusions and caveats: Compared with controls, irradiated tumors showed greater TCR clonality. Tumor samples were small regions of approximately 1 g. Irradiated tumors held more dominant CDR3 motifs than control tumors.

With respect to this clone: Its target is unknown.

TCRdb keeps only in-frame clones here, not all; method: immunoSEQ multiplex PCR. The table includes 20,000 to 25,000 clones, 55% to 75% detected once. Treatment noted: treatment-naive control, cytoreductive nephrectomy. Treatment-naive patients without radiation supplied the control tumors at nephrectomy. The CDR3 has 14 residues. Trimming took 0 bases from V and 3 from J, leaving 11 bases between them. CDR1 and CDR2 (germline): GTSNPN, SVGIG (reference sequence). This sequence was found in a man aged 35 to 55 with renal cell carcinoma. Sequencing used tumor tissue, obtained from a patient whose treatment was nephrectomy without radiotherapy. V usage is TRBV30 and J usage is TRBJ1-1; maybe TRBD1 (5 bases). The CDR3, as DNA: TGTGCCTGGAGTGTAACCGGGACTTACACTGAAGCTTTCTTT. Translating gives CAWSVTGTYTEAFF.